This T cell receptor (beta chain) originates from a study of blood T cells in healthy people across ages. Germline CDR1 reads LGHDT; CDR2 reads YNNKEL (reference sequence). The CDR3 spans 15 residues. Next came a second PCR, run for about 7 to 11 cycles, which used a sample-barcoded 5' primer along with a J-beta primer mix. TCRdb processed the 5' RACE reads anew with MiXCR; each CDR3 protein has one entry. Of 1.4 million to 1.5 million distinct CDR3 sequences in the sample, 35% to 45% are singletons; the top ten hold 7.9%. The origin of this receptor is a woman between 18 and 29 years old in good health. Material for sequencing was blood. The rearrangement links TRBV3-1 to TRBJ2-7; D unclear. The J call may be in error: the DNA end matches TRBJ2-5 better. CDR3 bases: TGTGCCAGCAGCCAAGTCCTAGGTGGGGAAGAGACCCAGTACTTC. Translated: CASSQVLGGEETQYF.